These 8 T cell receptor beta chains were sequenced from one sample in a study of T-cell reconstitution after alpha-beta-depleted transplantation in children. For TCRbeta, the library was prepared with unique molecular identifiers. From the PCR reads, TCRdb called clonotypes with MiXCR, one entry per CDR3 protein. This repertoire shows about 830,000 distinct CDR3 sequences, under 20% found once; its top ten account for 5%. The sequenced sample was PBMCs, mostly from graft donor cells, obtained 360 days after TCRalphabeta/CD19-depleted stem cell transplant. These receptors all stem from a male patient between 10 and 17 years old who had a stem cell transplant for acute lymphoblastic leukemia, so the T cells may come from the graft donor.

The rearrangement uses TRBV20-1 and TRBJ2-7; D perhaps matches TRBD1 (6 bases). V dropped 7 bases and J dropped 0 bases, with 19 bases sitting between them. This CDR3 spans 15 amino acids. Germline V gene sequence: CDR1 DFQATT, CDR2 SNEGSKA (reference sequence). CDR3 sequence: CSGRRIDRSSYEQYF. In DNA form, the CDR3 reads TGCAGTGGGCGACGAATTGACAGGAGCTCCTACGAGCAGTACTTC.

This chain connects TRBV9 to TRBJ2-1; TRBD2 aligns across 8 bases. Unmatched junction bases numbered 6, after V lost 4 bases and J lost 3 bases. Germline-derived CDR1 and CDR2 are SGDLS and YYNGEE. This CDR3 region has 15 residues. Here the CDR3 DNA reads TGTGCCAGCAGCCCCAGCGGGAGCTACTACAATGAGCAGTTCTTC. Translating it yields CASSPSGSYYNEQFF.

The V call is TRBV20-1, the J call TRBJ1-1; D unclear. CDR1 DFQATT and CDR2 SNEGSKA come from the germline V gene (reference sequence). The CDR3 runs 14 residues. Trimming stripped 4 bases from V and 5 bases from J, with 17 bases between. CDR3 residues: CSATPDTVGTEAFF. CDR3 sequence (DNA): TGCAGTGCTACCCCAGACACGGTAGGGACTGAAGCTTTCTTT.

Many counts were recorded for this clonotype. The rearrangement links TRBV7-2 to TRBJ2-7; D call uncertain. The CDR3 spans 14 residues. CDR1 is SGHTA and CDR2 is FQGNSA in the germline V gene. The V end lost 2 bases, the J end lost 0 bases, and 8 bases lay between the germline ends. Written as DNA, the CDR3 is TGTGCCAGCAGCTTATTAGATGGCTCCTACGAGCAGTACTTC. Translating gives CASSLLDGSYEQYF.

This clonotype was counted ten times or more. This chain links TRBV27 with TRBJ2-1, with D possibly matching TRBD2 (6 bases). Deletions cut 3 bases from V and 12 bases from J, with 21 bases between. The CDR3 runs 15 residues. Germline V lookup: CDR1 MNHEY, CDR2 SMNVEV (reference sequence). DNA of the CDR3: TGTGCCAGCAGTTTTGGCGTGGGAGGCCGAGGCGGGCAGTTCTTC. Translating it yields CASSFGVGGRGGQFF.

This clonotype was detected a few times. The rearrangement joins TRBV20-1 to TRBJ2-2; the match to TRBD2 covers 9 bases. The V segment lost 3 bases and the J segment 6 bases; nucleotides outside the gene matches: 2. CDR1 and CDR2 from the germline V gene are DFQATT and SNEGSKA (reference sequence). The CDR3 totals 13 residues. Written as DNA, the CDR3 is TGCAGTGCTAGGCGGGAGGGGGCCGGGGAGCTGTTTTTT. This gives the protein CSARREGAGELFF.

The chain uses TRBV6-5 and TRBJ1-3, with 10 bases matching TRBD1. The CDR3 loop spans 14 amino acids. The V gene's germline CDR1 is MNHEY and CDR2 SVGAGI. Losses at the gene ends were 2 bases for V and 8 bases for J; bases not matched to a gene: 3. The CDR3 here is CASSYDGTGDTIYF. In nucleotides, the CDR3 is TGTGCCAGCAGTTACGACGGGACAGGGGACACCATATATTTT.

The chain has TRBV4-1 and TRBJ2-7, with 9 positions matching TRBD1. The V gene's germline CDR1 is MGHRA and CDR2 YSYEKL. V shed 0 bases, J shed 2 bases, and the junction held 8 bases outside the gene matches. CDR3 length: 17 residues. CDR3 nucleotides: TGCGCCAGCAGCCAAGACCCCCCGTGGGACAGGGCCTACGAGCAGTACTTC. It encodes CASSQDPPWDRAYEQYF.